This T cell receptor (beta chain) derives from a study of breast tumors, draining lymph nodes, adjacent tissues. Regarding the study as a whole: Tumor repertoires ranked between lymph nodes and nontumor tissue in diversity, with V and J gene preferences. Tumor and nontumor repertoires were significantly more similar in luminal-like than in basal-like breast cancer.

Samples came from axillary lymph nodes draining the breast cancer. A single record per CDR3 protein comes from TCRdb applying MiXCR to the multiplex PCR reads. Among over 130,000 distinct CDR3 sequences, about 33% were seen once, and the ten largest hold around 2.3%. V gave up 3 bases and J gave up 4 bases, with 10 bases separating them. The CDR3 is 14 residues long. In germline, CDR1 is LNHDA, CDR2 SQIVND (reference sequence). This clonotype was seen at least ten times. Its specificity is unknown. This TCR derives from a female donor with breast cancer. Some clones in this sample may be carry-over from other donors' samples. The sample comprised axillary lymph node tissue. The chain has TRBV19 and TRBJ1-5, with D perhaps matching TRBD1 (5 bases). In nucleotides, the CDR3 is TGTGCCAGTAGTATTCAGGCAGGGAATCAGCCCCAGCATTTT. Its protein is CASSIQAGNQPQHF.